This T cell receptor (beta chain) emerged from a study of radiotherapy plus CTLA-4 blockade in lung cancer. Study results and caveats: Radiotherapy was combined with ipilimumab, and tumor-derived TCR clones then expanded in blood. Best predicting response, reportedly, were early blood T cell clone dynamics, with interferon-beta.

Measured with immunoSEQ multiplex PCR; TCRdb has only the in-frame clones, and not every one. The sample contains under 110,000 clones, about 85% of which appear only once. Concerning this clone: Its cognate antigen is unknown.

V gave up 6 bases and J gave up 1 base; unmatched junction bases: 0. CDR3 length equals 13 residues. CDR1 and CDR2 from the germline V gene are MNHNY and SVGAGI (reference sequence). Each patient with chemo-refractory metastatic non-small-cell lung cancer was treated with focal radiation plus CTLA-4 blockade using ipilimumab. The V and J genes are TRBV6-6 and TRBJ2-5; 9 positions match TRBD1. This clonotype was obtained from a human donor with non-small cell lung cancer that progressed on radiotherapy plus ipilimumab. Some clones in this sample may be carry-over from other donors' samples. The sample consisted of peripheral blood, taken from a patient treated with radiotherapy plus ipilimumab. CDR3 sequence (DNA): TGTGCCAGCAGACAGGGGGCCCAAGAGACCCAGTACTTC. It yields the protein CASRQGAQETQYF.